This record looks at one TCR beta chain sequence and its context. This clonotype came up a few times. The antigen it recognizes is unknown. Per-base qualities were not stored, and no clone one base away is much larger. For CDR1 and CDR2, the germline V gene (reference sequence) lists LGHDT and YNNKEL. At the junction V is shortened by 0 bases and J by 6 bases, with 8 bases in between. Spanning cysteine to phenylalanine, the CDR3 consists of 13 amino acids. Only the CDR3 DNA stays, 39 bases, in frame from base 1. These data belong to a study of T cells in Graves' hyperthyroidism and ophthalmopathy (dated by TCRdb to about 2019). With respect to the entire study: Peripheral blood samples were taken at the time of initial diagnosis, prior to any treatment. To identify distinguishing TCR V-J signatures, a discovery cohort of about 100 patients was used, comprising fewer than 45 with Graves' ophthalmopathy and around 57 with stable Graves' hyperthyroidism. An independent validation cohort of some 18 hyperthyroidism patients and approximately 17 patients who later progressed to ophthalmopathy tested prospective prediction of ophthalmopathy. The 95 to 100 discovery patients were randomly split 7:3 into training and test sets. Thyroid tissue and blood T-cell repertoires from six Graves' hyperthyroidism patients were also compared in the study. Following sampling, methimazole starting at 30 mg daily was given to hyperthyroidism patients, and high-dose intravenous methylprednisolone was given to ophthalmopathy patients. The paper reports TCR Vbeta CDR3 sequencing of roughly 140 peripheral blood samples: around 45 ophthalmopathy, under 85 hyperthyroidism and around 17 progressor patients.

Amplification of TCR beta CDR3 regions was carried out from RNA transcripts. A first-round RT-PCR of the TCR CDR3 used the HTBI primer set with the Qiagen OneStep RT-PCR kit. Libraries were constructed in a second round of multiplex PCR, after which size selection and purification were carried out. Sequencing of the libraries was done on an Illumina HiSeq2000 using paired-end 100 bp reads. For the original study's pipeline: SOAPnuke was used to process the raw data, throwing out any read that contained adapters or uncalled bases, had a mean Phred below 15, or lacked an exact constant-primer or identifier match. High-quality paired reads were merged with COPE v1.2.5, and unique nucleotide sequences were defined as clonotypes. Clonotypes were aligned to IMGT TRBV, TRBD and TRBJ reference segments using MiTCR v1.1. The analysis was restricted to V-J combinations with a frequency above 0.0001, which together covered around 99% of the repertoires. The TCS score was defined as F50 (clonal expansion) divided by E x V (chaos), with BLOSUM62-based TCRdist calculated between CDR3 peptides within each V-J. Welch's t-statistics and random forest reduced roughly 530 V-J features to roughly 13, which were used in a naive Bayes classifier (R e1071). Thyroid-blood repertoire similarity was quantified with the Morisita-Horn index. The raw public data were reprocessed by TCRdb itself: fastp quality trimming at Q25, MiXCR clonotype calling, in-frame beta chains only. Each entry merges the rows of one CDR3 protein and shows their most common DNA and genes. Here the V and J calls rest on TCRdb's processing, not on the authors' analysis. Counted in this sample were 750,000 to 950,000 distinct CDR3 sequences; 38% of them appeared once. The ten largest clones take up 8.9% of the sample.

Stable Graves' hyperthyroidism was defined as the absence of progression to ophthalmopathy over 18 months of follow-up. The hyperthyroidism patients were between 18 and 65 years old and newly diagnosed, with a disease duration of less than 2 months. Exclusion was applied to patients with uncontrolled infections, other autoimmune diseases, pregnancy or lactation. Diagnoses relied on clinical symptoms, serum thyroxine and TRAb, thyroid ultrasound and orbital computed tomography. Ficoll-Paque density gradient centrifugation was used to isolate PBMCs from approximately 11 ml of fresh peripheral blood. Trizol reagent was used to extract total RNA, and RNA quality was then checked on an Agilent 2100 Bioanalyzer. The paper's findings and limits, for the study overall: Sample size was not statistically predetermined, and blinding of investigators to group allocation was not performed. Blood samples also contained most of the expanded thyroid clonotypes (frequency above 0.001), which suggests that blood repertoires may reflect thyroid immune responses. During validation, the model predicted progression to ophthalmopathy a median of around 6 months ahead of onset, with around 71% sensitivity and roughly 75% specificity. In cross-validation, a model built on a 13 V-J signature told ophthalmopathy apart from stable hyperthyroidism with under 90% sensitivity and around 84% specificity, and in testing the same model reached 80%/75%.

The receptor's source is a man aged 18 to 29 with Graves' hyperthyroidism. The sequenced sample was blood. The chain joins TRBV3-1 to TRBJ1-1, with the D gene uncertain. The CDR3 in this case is CASSQDFRSEAFF. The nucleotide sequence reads TGTGCCAGCAGCCAAGATTTCCGTTCTGAAGCTTTCTTT.